The 28 T cell receptor beta chains listed next were all sequenced from one sample in a study of CD8+ T cells in alopecia areata. As for treatment: oral pan-JAK inhibitor, 5-10 mg twice daily. Sequencing relied on a cDNA template that was reverse transcribed from extracted RNA. Using immunoSEQ multiplex PCR, the repertoire was profiled, and TCRdb retains in-frame clones only, with some absent. There are 85,000 to 95,000 clones in the sample; approximately 70% occur only once, and 17% lies in the top ten. The specimen was CD8+ T cells sorted from blood, collected at week 44, from a patient treated with tofacitinib. The receptor source for this set is a human donor with alopecia areata.

For this clone: The same CDR3 arises from other DNA sequences in this sample as well. The chain couples TRBV6-5 to TRBJ1-1; no firm D call. CDR1 and CDR2 from the germline V gene are MNHEY and SVGAGI. The CDR3 is 11 residues long. Trimming stripped 6 bases from V and 5 bases from J, with 7 bases between. In nucleotides, the CDR3 is TGTGCCAGCAGCTGGGGTACTGAAGCTTTCTTT. Translating it yields CASSWGTEAFF.

This clone appeared once. V and J are TRBV10-3 and TRBJ1-6; D not resolved. The CDR3 contains 16 residues. Germline assignment: CDR1 ENHRY and CDR2 SYGVKD. V was clipped by 0 bases and J by 6 bases, with 12 bases between them. DNA of the CDR3: TGTGCCATCAGTGAGTCAACAGTGGCTTCTAATTCACCCCTCCACTTT. Translation gives CAISESTVASNSPLHF.

This clone has just one count. A junction boundary mismatches the germline segment, possibly from a read error. Other DNA sequences from this sample encode an identical CDR3 as well. This chain links TRBV10-3 with TRBJ2-5; a weak D match, TRBD1 (5 bases). CDR3 size: 14 residues. The germline gives CDR1 ENHRY, CDR2 SYGVKD. DNA for the CDR3: TGCGCCATCAGTGAAGCAGGGCTTAGGGAGACCCAGTACTTC. Translating it yields CAISEAGLRETQYF.

This chain uses TRBV18 with TRBJ2-5; no definite D call. V was shortened by 6 bases and J by 2 bases, with 4 bases between the two germline ends. Germline V CDR1 and CDR2: KGHSH, LQKENI. There are 11 residues in the CDR3. The CDR3 reads CASSPQETQYF. In nucleotides, the CDR3 is TGTGCCAGCTCGCCTCAAGAGACCCAGTACTTC. Full variable domain (rest looked up from reference TRBV18 and TRBJ2-5): NAGVMQNPRHLVRRRGQEARLRCSPMKGHSHVYWYRQLPEEGLKFMVYLQKENIIDESGMPKERFSAEFPKEGPSILRIQQVVRGDSAAYFCASSPQETQYFGPGTRLLVL.

This chain links TRBV10-3 with TRBJ1-5; 10 bases agree with TRBD1. Per the germline V gene, CDR1 is ENHRY and CDR2 is SYGVKD. J lost 5 bases, V lost 2 bases, and 3 bases had no gene match. CDR3 length: 15 amino acids. DNA of the CDR3: TGTGCCATCAGTGAGGACGGGACAGGGGATCAGCCCCAGCATTTT. Amino acid sequence: CAISEDGTGDQPQHF.

The chain employs TRBV29-1 and TRBJ2-5; 8 bases are shared with TRBD2. CDR3 length: 12 residues. Looked up from germline, CDR1 is SQVTM and CDR2 is ANQGSEA. J was trimmed by 4 bases and V by 7 bases; bases with no gene match: 5. The CDR3 protein is CSGVLAGETQYF. The DNA for the CDR3 is TGCAGCGGCGTCCTAGCGGGAGAGACCCAGTACTTC.

The chain uses TRBV4-3 and TRBJ2-7; tentative D call: TRBD2 (6 bases). V lost 1 base and J lost 3, with 13 bases in between. Germline values: CDR1 LGHNA, CDR2 YSLEER. This CDR3 is 15 amino acids long. CDR3: CASSQGGVGGYEQYF. CDR3 nucleotides: TGCGCCAGCAGCCAAGGGGGGGTGGGTGGCTACGAGCAGTACTTC.

V usage is TRBV15 and J usage is TRBJ1-5; no reliable D call. The CDR3 extends over 13 amino acids. Per the germline V gene, CDR1 is LNHNV and CDR2 is YYDKDF (reference sequence). With 1 base removed from V and 8 bases from J, the gap between germline ends came to 9 bases. The CDR3 region has the DNA TGTGCCACCAGCAGAGTATCCAAGGAGCCCCAGCATTTT. This translates into CATSRVSKEPQHF.

V and J are TRBV7-9 and TRBJ2-7; 9 bases match TRBD1. Unmatched junction bases numbered 7, after V lost 1 base and J lost 3 bases. The CDR3 has 16 amino acids. Germline V lookup: CDR1 SEHNR, CDR2 FQNEAQ (reference sequence). The CDR3 loop reads CASSLDEDRGGYEQYF. The CDR3 coding sequence is TGTGCCAGCAGCTTAGATGAGGACAGGGGAGGCTACGAGCAGTACTTC.

The chain has TRBV27 and TRBJ2-1; D gene unclear. From germline, CDR1 is MNHEY and CDR2 SMNVEV (reference sequence). CDR3 size: 13 residues. Trimming removed 2 bases at V and 7 bases at J, with 9 bases between. CDR3 in DNA: TGTGCCAGCAGTTTAAAAGGTTTGAATGAGCAGTTCTTC. This translates into CASSLKGLNEQFF.

The chain is built from TRBV21-1 and TRBJ2-7; the table gives TRBD1 as D, unverified against the DNA. TRBV21-1 is a known pseudogene. The CDR3 length is 16 residues. The CDR3 loop is CASSKAVTGNSYEQYF. CDR3 bases: TGTGCCAGCAGCAAAGCCGTTACAGGGAACTCCTACGAGCAGTACTTC.

The gene calls are TRBV27 and TRBJ1-1; D remains unclear. Germline CDR1 is MNHEY and CDR2 is SMNVEV (reference sequence). The CDR3 extends over 17 amino acids. Deletions cut 4 bases from V and 1 base from J, with 19 bases between. The chain's CDR3 is CASSSTPGPLRNTEAFF. The CDR3 nucleotides are TGTGCCAGCAGTTCAACTCCTGGACCTCTCCGGAACACTGAAGCTTTCTTT.

The chain employs TRBV25-1 and TRBJ1-2, with D maybe TRBD1 (6 bases). Trimming took off 4 bases at V and 7 bases at J, with 16 bases between the two ends. Germline CDR1 is MGHDK and CDR2 is SYGVNS. This CDR3 contains 14 residues. CDR3 coding DNA: TGTGCCAGCAGTGGGGGGACAAAGGGCTCTGGCTACACCTTC. Translation: CASSGGTKGSGYTF.

V is TRBV4-3 and J is TRBJ1-5; 8 bases are shared with TRBD1. Germline V gives CDR1 LGHNA, CDR2 YSLEER. This CDR3 spans 15 amino acids. With 1 base clipped from V and 6 bases from J, the junction kept 5 bases outside the gene matches. CDR3 DNA sequence: TGCGCCAGCAGCCAAGGGACAGGGAGTCGTCAGCCCCAGCATTTT. It is translated as CASSQGTGSRQPQHF.

The CDR3 loop is CASSIDLSGRPYGYTF. The CDR3 DNA follows: TGTGCCAGTAGTATAGATCTATCGGGGAGGCCCTATGGCTACACCTTC. The rearrangement uses TRBV19 and TRBJ1-2; D not certain. Trimming cost V 0 bases and J 4 bases, with 15 bases left between them. Germline V CDR1 and CDR2: LNHDA, SQIVND (reference sequence). The length of the CDR3 is 16 residues. The full variable domain, with the rest looked up from reference TRBV19 and TRBJ1-2, is DGGITQSPKYLFRKEGQNVTLSCEQNLNHDAMYWYRQDPGQGLRLIYYSQIVNDFQKGDIAEGYSVSREKKESFPLTVTSAQKNPTAFYLCASSIDLSGRPYGYTFGSGTRLTVV.

V usage is TRBV10-2 and J usage is TRBJ2-7; 8 positions match TRBD1. CDR3 length: 13 amino acids. Germline V lookup: CDR1 WSHSY, CDR2 SAAADI. J was trimmed by 4 bases and V by 5 bases; bases with no gene match: 4. CDR3 loop: CASSPGGYYEQYF. DNA of the CDR3: TGCGCCAGCAGTCCAGGGGGCTATTACGAGCAGTACTTC.

The rearrangement uses TRBV6-6 and TRBJ2-7; maybe TRBD2 (5 bases). There are 16 residues in the CDR3. V lost 0 bases and J 2 bases, leaving 14 bases between the germline ends. Germline CDR1 reads MNHNY; CDR2 reads SVGAGI (reference sequence). In DNA form, the CDR3 reads TGTGCCAGCAGTTACTCGATGGGGAGTCCCACCTACGAGCAGTACTTC. It encodes CASSYSMGSPTYEQYF.

The genes are TRBV30 and TRBJ2-1, with 11 bases lining up with TRBD2. In germline, CDR1 is GTSNPN, CDR2 SVGIG (reference sequence). V shed 0 bases and J 9 bases; nucleotides not matched to a gene: 4. This CDR3 is built from 14 residues. Written as DNA, the CDR3 is TGTGCCTGGAGTGTACTAGCGGGGGTGCGTGAGCAGTTCTTC. Translating gives CAWSVLAGVREQFF.

The chain recombines TRBV30 with TRBJ2-1; D gene ambiguous. From germline, CDR1 is GTSNPN and CDR2 SVGIG (reference sequence). V lost 0 bases, J lost 0 bases, and 9 bases lay in between. This CDR3 contains 15 residues. CDR3 in DNA: TGTGCCTGGAGTGTGAGTCGTAGCTCCTACAATGAGCAGTTCTTC. Translating it yields CAWSVSRSSYNEQFF. Full variable domain (remainder filled in from reference TRBV30 and TRBJ2-1): SQTIHQWPATLVQPVGSPLSLECTVEGTSNPNLYWYRQAAGRGLQLLFYSVGIGQISSEVPQNLSASRPQDRQFILSSKKLLLSDSGFYLCAWSVSRSSYNEQFFGPGTRLTVL.

The chain links TRBV4-3 to TRBJ1-2; 9 bases agree with TRBD1. Germline V gene sequence: CDR1 LGHNA, CDR2 YSLEER. The CDR3 spans 16 residues. Trimming at V came to 4 bases and at J to 5 bases, leaving 11 bases not matched to a gene. In DNA, the CDR3 is TGCGCCAGCAGCCCAGGGACAGGGATGACTGTTTATGGCTACACCTTC. As protein: CASSPGTGMTVYGYTF.

This clone was found a few times. The chain has TRBV6-5 and TRBJ2-4; D possibly corresponds to TRBD1 (6 bases). V lost 6 bases, J lost 2 bases, and 14 bases lay in between. Germline loops: CDR1 MNHEY, CDR2 SVGAGI. CDR3 length: 15 amino acids. This CDR3 is CASSHYRDPKNIQYF. The CDR3 DNA reads as TGTGCCAGCAGCCACTACAGGGATCCCAAAAACATTCAGTACTTC.

The chain uses TRBV19 and TRBJ2-1, with 7 positions matching TRBD2. With 2 bases clipped from V and 9 bases from J, the junction kept 7 bases outside the gene matches. Germline V CDR1 and CDR2: LNHDA, SQIVND (reference sequence). The CDR3 sequence is 14 residues long. In DNA, the CDR3 is TGTGCCAGTAGTATAATCATCCCGGGAGGTGAGCAGTTCTTC. Translated: CASSIIIPGGEQFF.

The chain employs TRBV9 and TRBJ1-2, with D unclear. The CDR3 runs 12 residues. The germline V and J ends were trimmed by 1 base and 7 bases, with 8 bases remaining between them. The germline CDR1 and CDR2 sequences are SGDLS and YYNGEE. The DNA of the CDR3 is TGTGCCAGCAGCGTATACGGAGCTGGCTACACCTTC. It encodes CASSVYGAGYTF.

The genes are TRBV21-1 and TRBJ2-7; whether TRBD1, the table's D call, matches the DNA was not checked. TRBV21-1 is deemed a pseudogene. The CDR3 sequence is 15 residues long. CDR3 protein: CASTWTGTGGYEQYF. CDR3 nucleotides: TGTGCCAGCACCTGGACCGGGACAGGGGGTTACGAGCAGTACTTC.

There are a few counts of this clone. The V call is TRBV12-5, the J call TRBJ1-2, with a tentative D call TRBD1 (6 bases). V was cut by 5 bases and J by 4 bases, with 11 bases left in between. Germline V gene sequence: CDR1 LGHNT, CDR2 FRNRAP. This CDR3 spans 13 amino acids. In nucleotides, the CDR3 is TGTGCTAGTGGTCCTCCGGACAGCTATGGCTACACCTTC. Translating it yields CASGPPDSYGYTF. Full variable domain (outside the CDR3, taken from reference TRBV12-5 and TRBJ1-2): DARVTQTPRHKVTEMGQEVTMRCQPILGHNTVFWYRQTMMQGLELLAYFRNRAPLDDSGMPKDRFSAEMPDATLATLKIQPSEPRDSAVYFCASGPPDSYGYTFGSGTRLTVV.

J is TRBJ2-7 and V is TRBV6-6; the D gene is possibly TRBD2 (5 bases). Germline V gene sequence: CDR1 MNHNY, CDR2 SVGAGI (reference sequence). Trimming removed 5 bases from V and 5 bases from J, with 7 bases in between. CDR3 length: 11 residues. The CDR3 sequence is CASSPGDEQYF. CDR3 nucleotide sequence: TGTGCCAGCAGTCCCGGGGACGAGCAGTACTTC.

This clone showed up just a few times. The V and J genes are TRBV10-2 and TRBJ1-1, with D possibly being TRBD1 (5 bases). The CDR3 covers 15 residues. Deletions cut 4 bases from V and 0 bases from J, with 12 bases between. From germline, CDR1 is WSHSY and CDR2 SAAADI. The CDR3 is CASSGGRALNTEAFF. The CDR3 DNA follows: TGCGCCAGCAGTGGCGGCAGGGCCTTGAACACTGAAGCTTTCTTT.

The V call is TRBV5-1, the J call TRBJ1-1, with 7 bases identical to TRBD1. The V gene end was trimmed by 1 base and the J gene end by 9 bases; junction bases not matched to a gene: 21. The CDR3 extends over 18 amino acids. The germline V gene has CDR1 SGHRS and CDR2 YFSETQ. The CDR3 loop reads CASSLSHNTGTDEVKAFF. DNA for the CDR3: TGCGCCAGCAGCTTGTCCCACAACACCGGGACAGACGAAGTGAAAGCTTTCTTT.